The entry that follows covers one T cell receptor beta chain sequence. The data derive from a study of shared T cell receptors in the human thymus. Assay: immunoSEQ multiplex PCR; the TCRdb copy retains only in-frame clones and omits some. The table has fewer than 700,000 clones, 85% to 90% seen once. The sample was also reused in another study, on human thymus T cells. That work states: During corrective heart surgery, resections were taken, and the thymus tissue came from them. In unrelated individuals, thymic repertoires overlapped highly, according to related research.

The TCR comes from a boy under two years old with a congenital heart defect. The source material was thymocytes.

Here the CDR3 reads CASSWTGILNQPQHF. DNA of the CDR3: TGTGCCAGCAGTTGGACAGGGATCCTCAATCAGCCCCAGCATTTT. V gene TRBV6-1 combines with J gene TRBJ1-5; 8 nucleotides line up with TRBD1. CDR1 is MNHNS, CDR2 SASEGT, per germline. There are 15 residues in the CDR3. The ends lost 5 bases at V and 3 bases at J; junction bases unmatched: 6.